The T cell receptor beta chain under discussion was sequenced for a study of regulatory T cells in long-lasting Graves disease (dated by TCRdb to about 2021). In terms of the full investigation: Persistent Graves' disease meant more than 5 years of antithyroid drug treatment with TSH receptor autoantibodies that stayed positive. The study was registered as a clinical trial and conducted in China. A total of around 33 samples underwent TCR sequencing, from 13 patients with persistent Graves' disease and 20 patients with newly diagnosed Graves' disease. Persistent Graves' disease patients were compared with newly diagnosed Graves' disease patients by peripheral blood TCR sequencing and RNA sequencing. In the clinical cohort, patients with persistent Graves' disease had used antithyroid drugs for an average of about 9.3 years.

According to the study, the label for this sample's time point signals: persistent/refractory GD, antithyroid drugs over 5 years with positive TRAb. For both TCR sequencing and RNA sequencing, RNA was extracted from PBMCs in TRIzol. The diagnosis of Graves' disease was made according to American Thyroid Association guidelines. Patients for the study were recruited at an endocrinology department in Xi'an, China. Each patient gave approximately 10 milliliters of peripheral blood, collected in an EDTA anticoagulant tube. Ficoll Paque Plus density gradient separation was used to isolate PBMCs, and no additional T cell sorting was done. An Agilent 2100 Bioanalyzer and agarose gel were used to check RNA quality, while a NanoDrop 2000 measured RNA concentration. This clonotype was picked up many times. Its antigen is still unknown. Base quality data are lacking; no much larger clone is found one base away.

V was cut back by 7 bases and J by 3 bases, leaving a gap of 16 bases between them. The CDR3 spans 14 residues, from the cysteine through the phenylalanine. The kept DNA is CDR3 alone, 42 bases in frame from the first base. To prepare the library, multiplex PCR was applied. Sequencing used an Illumina HiSeq 4000. CDR3 regions were amplified by Arm-PCR with iRepertoire HTBI primers to construct TCR beta libraries. Before sequencing, the PCR products underwent gel purification. From the authors' description of their analysis: Gene usage analysis of CDR3 amino acid clonotypes relied on the 55 to 80 TRBV and 12 to 15 TRBJ segments identified across samples. Filtered high-quality paired reads were merged into contigs using COPE and FqMerger. BLAST was used to align contigs to IMGT TRBV, TRBD and TRBJ reference genes, with CDR3 defined following IMGT. Any clonotype with a frequency above 0.1% was counted as a highly expanded clone. Shannon entropy was used to measure repertoire diversity, and the Gini coefficient was used to measure V-J evenness. A clonotype found in more than one individual was treated as public. TCRdb trimmed public reads at Q25 via fastp, called clones via MiXCR and kept in-frame beta chains. For every CDR3 protein sequence, its rows merge into one entry that carries the most common genes and DNA. The V and J calls were determined by TCRdb, not by the authors. This sample holds 300,000 to 500,000 distinct CDR3 sequences; roughly 20% were observed only once. Around 20% of the sample lies in the top ten.

Results and caveats for the whole study, not just this receptor: Persistent patients shared more public clonotypes among themselves (around 2,500) than newly diagnosed patients did (about 1,000). The authors noted that the small sample size was a limitation that may lower accuracy. TRBV28, TRBJ1-2 and TRBJ2-5 were preferentially used in persistent disease, while TRBV20-1 and TRBJ2-1 were favored in newly diagnosed disease. Because the primary lesion, thyroid tissue, could not be accessed, the study looked at peripheral blood alone. Only the TCR beta chain was sequenced and analyzed. Persistent Graves' disease patients showed lower TCR Shannon entropy and fewer highly expanded clones than newly diagnosed patients, suggesting clonal expansion.

This receptor chain uses TRBV12-3 or TRBV12-4 and TRBJ2-7; the D gene assignment is perhaps TRBD1 or TRBD2, with each matching 5 bases. Here the sequenced sample was peripheral blood mononuclear cells (PBMCs), taken when the disease was refractory, from a patient treated with antithyroid drugs. This clonotype was sampled from a female donor with Graves disease. This receptor has the CDR3 CASNPDGAYYEQYF. The sequenced DNA is TGTGCCAGCAATCCTGACGGGGCCTACTACGAGCAGTACTTC.